The T cell receptor beta chain described here comes from a study of glioma-infiltrating T cells after dendritic cell vaccination. The table came from immunoSEQ multiplex PCR; TCRdb's copy has only in-frame clones and leaves some out. The data show roughly 80,000 clones, 80% to 90% seen once. The CDR3 sequence is 12 residues long. The germline V gene has CDR1 SQVTM and CDR2 ANQGSEA. Trimming took off 1 base at V and 2 bases at J, with 6 bases between the two ends. Time point: after dendritic cell vaccination, including at tumor progression/relapse. This clonotype originated in a human donor with glioblastoma. Specimen: blood, collected after dendritic cell vaccination. This chain connects TRBV29-1 to TRBJ2-7; possible D gene TRBD1, 6 bases. The CDR3: CSVEGTAYEQYF. DNA for the CDR3: TGCAGCGTTGAAGGGACAGCCTACGAGCAGTACTTC.